This TCR beta chain stems from a study of T cells in Graves' hyperthyroidism and ophthalmopathy. Patients with ophthalmopathy all had a Clinical Activity Score of at least 3, a NOSPECS grade of at least 4 and duration under 3 months. CDR3 length equals 12 residues. V lost 2 bases and J 4 bases, leaving 6 bases between the germline ends. Germline V lookup: CDR1 MNHEY, CDR2 SVGEGT. This clonotype was picked up many times. The CDR3 regions of TCR beta were amplified from RNA transcripts. An initial round of RT-PCR targeting the TCR CDR3 relied on the HTBI primer set. TCRdb independently ran MiXCR on the multiplex PCR reads; one entry per CDR3 protein. The table has 600,000 to 650,000 distinct CDR3 sequences, under 25% seen once.

This receptor was obtained from a man aged 25-45 years with Graves' ophthalmopathy. Material for sequencing was blood. The J gene is TRBJ2-7, the V gene TRBV6-2 or TRBV6-3; TRBD1 is a possible D gene (6 bases). CDR3 DNA: TGTGCCAGCAGTTACAGGGGGTACGAGCAGTACTTC. This codes for CASSYRGYEQYF.